This is a list of T cell receptor beta chains from one sample in a study of Graves' ophthalmopathy and Graves' hyperthyroidism. Via MiXCR, TCRdb re-called the multiplex PCR reads, giving one row per CDR3 protein. The sample records 500,000 to 600,000 distinct CDR3 sequences, about two fifths being singletons. The material sequenced was peripheral blood or thyroid tissue (not recorded which). The receptors derive from an adult man with Graves' hyperthyroidism. Both conserved end residues are part of each CDR3. A D gene is named only where the DNA matches it firmly. Size is omitted from some rows. Given values are once, few, many or a class for expanded clones.

j_gene: TRBJ2-7
v_gene: TRBV9
d_gene: TRBD1
abundance: many
CDR3nt: TGTGCCAGCAGCGAAGGACAGGGGGTGTACTTC
CDR3aa: CASSEGQGVYF

j_gene: TRBJ2-2
v_gene: TRBV29-1
d_gene: .
abundance: .
CDR3nt: TGCAGCGTTGGCGGTGGGAGTGGTACAACCGGGGAGCTGTTTTTT
CDR3aa: CSVGGGSGTTGELFF

j_gene: TRBJ2-7
v_gene: TRBV24-1
d_gene: TRBD1
abundance: few
CDR3nt: TGTGCCACCAGTACCGGGACAGGGGAACCCTACGAGCAGTACTTC
CDR3aa: CATSTGTGEPYEQYF

j_gene: TRBJ1-2
v_gene: TRBV20-1
d_gene: .
abundance: .
CDR3nt: TGCAGTGCCTCATCCGGGACTAGCTACACCTTC
CDR3aa: CSASSGTSYTF

j_gene: TRBJ1-2
v_gene: TRBV20-1
d_gene: TRBD1
abundance: .
CDR3nt: TGCAGTGCTAGAGATTTAACAGGGGTATATGGCTACACCTTC
CDR3aa: CSARDLTGVYGYTF

j_gene: TRBJ2-7
v_gene: TRBV7-9
d_gene: TRBD1
abundance: .
CDR3nt: TGTGCCAGCAGCTTCCGGGACAGGGGAGGGGACGAGCAGTACTTC
CDR3aa: CASSFRDRGGDEQYF

j_gene: TRBJ2-2
v_gene: TRBV20-1
d_gene: TRBD1
abundance: many
CDR3nt: TGCAGTGCTAGGAGACAGGGTAACACCGGGGAGCTGTTTTTT
CDR3aa: CSARRQGNTGELFF

j_gene: TRBJ2-5
v_gene: TRBV20-1
d_gene: TRBD1
abundance: many
CDR3nt: TGCAGTGCTAGGAAACAGCCCGGGACAGGGGGCGGGGAGACCCAGTACTTC
CDR3aa: CSARKQPGTGGGETQYF

j_gene: TRBJ2-6
v_gene: TRBV10-3
d_gene: TRBD1
abundance: once
CDR3nt: TGTGCCATCAGTCCACAGGGGAACGGGGCCAACGTCCTGACTTTC
CDR3aa: CAISPQGNGANVLTF

j_gene: TRBJ1-2
v_gene: TRBV2
d_gene: .
abundance: .
CDR3nt: TGTGCCAGCGGTTACCGGGTCCTTGAGTCTAACTATGGCTACACCTTC
CDR3aa: CASGYRVLESNYGYTF

j_gene: TRBJ2-5
v_gene: TRBV9
d_gene: TRBD1
abundance: many
CDR3nt: TGTGCCAGCAGGGCAGGGACAGGGGGCGCGGAGACCCAGTACTTC
CDR3aa: CASRAGTGGAETQYF

j_gene: TRBJ2-7
v_gene: TRBV29-1
d_gene: TRBD1
abundance: .
CDR3nt: TGCAGCAAATCGACAGGGGGAAGCGACGAGCAGTACTTC
CDR3aa: CSKSTGGSDEQYF

j_gene: TRBJ1-5
v_gene: TRBV7-9
d_gene: .
abundance: many
CDR3nt: TGTGCCAGCAGCTTAGGTGGGGGGAATGGCAATCAGCCCCAGCATTTT
CDR3aa: CASSLGGGNGNQPQHF

j_gene: TRBJ2-2
v_gene: TRBV13
d_gene: .
abundance: few
CDR3nt: TGTGCCAGCAGCTTACTTCCAGGGATATTAAACACCGGGGAGCTGTTTTTT
CDR3aa: CASSLLPGILNTGELFF

j_gene: TRBJ1-1
v_gene: TRBV5-1
d_gene: TRBD1
abundance: .
CDR3nt: TGCGCCAGCAGCTTGGAGGCAGGGGGTGACACTGAAGCTTTCTTT
CDR3aa: CASSLEAGGDTEAFF

j_gene: TRBJ2-7
v_gene: TRBV12-3/TRBV12-4
d_gene: .
abundance: many
CDR3nt: TGTGCCAGCAGCCGGGGGTTCCCCTACGAGCAGTACTTC
CDR3aa: CASSRGFPYEQYF

j_gene: TRBJ2-3
v_gene: TRBV6-5
d_gene: .
abundance: once
CDR3nt: TGTGCCAGCAGTGAAGTAGGGCCCAACACAGATACGCAGTATTTT
CDR3aa: CASSEVGPNTDTQYF

j_gene: TRBJ1-2
v_gene: TRBV7-2
d_gene: .
abundance: once
CDR3nt: TGTGCCAGCAGCTTAAGGGGGAGGCTTGGCTACACCTTC
CDR3aa: CASSLRGRLGYTF

j_gene: TRBJ2-7
v_gene: TRBV18
d_gene: .
abundance: few
CDR3nt: TGTGCCAGCTCACCCAGGGGGGTCACCTACGAGCAGTACTTC
CDR3aa: CASSPRGVTYEQYF

j_gene: TRBJ1-6
v_gene: TRBV6-1
d_gene: .
abundance: many
CDR3nt: TGTGCCAGTCGTCCCGACGGCCAAGGCTCACCCCTCCACTTT
CDR3aa: CASRPDGQGSPLHF

j_gene: TRBJ1-6
v_gene: TRBV28
d_gene: .
abundance: .
CDR3nt: TGTGCCAGCAGTTACTCCAGGGGACCCACAACGTATAATTCACCCCTCCACTTT
CDR3aa: CASSYSRGPTTYNSPLHF

j_gene: TRBJ2-7
v_gene: TRBV24-1
d_gene: TRBD2
abundance: .
CDR3nt: TGTGCCAGTACTAGCGGTGGGGTCACCGTCTACGAGCAGTACTTC
CDR3aa: CASTSGGVTVYEQYF

j_gene: TRBJ2-5
v_gene: TRBV6-5
d_gene: TRBD1
abundance: many
CDR3nt: TGTGCCAGCAGTATGAGACAGGGCGAGACCCAGTACTTC
CDR3aa: CASSMRQGETQYF

j_gene: TRBJ1-2
v_gene: TRBV5-6
d_gene: TRBD1
abundance: few
CDR3nt: TGTGCCAGCAGCTTTCCGACAGGGGCGAATGGCTACACCTTC
CDR3aa: CASSFPTGANGYTF

j_gene: TRBJ1-2
v_gene: TRBV19
d_gene: .
abundance: .
CDR3nt: TGTGCCAGCAGCCAAGAACTAGCGGGGGTCTATGGCTACACCTTC
CDR3aa: CASSQELAGVYGYTF

j_gene: TRBJ1-1
v_gene: TRBV29-1
d_gene: .
abundance: .
CDR3nt: TGCAGCAGTTTTCGGGGAGAGGACACTGAAGCTTTCTTT
CDR3aa: CSSFRGEDTEAFF

j_gene: TRBJ2-5
v_gene: TRBV10-3
d_gene: TRBD2
abundance: .
CDR3nt: TGTGCCAGCAGTCCCTTCGCGTCGGGACTAGCGGGGGAGGAGACCCAGTACTTC
CDR3aa: CASSPFASGLAGEETQYF

j_gene: TRBJ1-5
v_gene: TRBV7-2
d_gene: .
abundance: .
CDR3nt: TGTGCCAGCAGCTCGAGGGGGCAGCATTTT
CDR3aa: CASSSRGQHF

j_gene: TRBJ2-2
v_gene: TRBV12-3/TRBV12-4
d_gene: .
abundance: many
CDR3nt: TGTGCCAGCAGAGGGCGGAGTAACACCGGGGAGCTGTTTTTT
CDR3aa: CASRGRSNTGELFF

j_gene: TRBJ1-2
v_gene: TRBV10-3
d_gene: .
abundance: .
CDR3nt: TGTGCCACGCCTTTGACAGAAAATATCTATGGCTACACCTTT
CDR3aa: CATPLTENIYGYTF

j_gene: TRBJ1-5
v_gene: TRBV2
d_gene: TRBD1
abundance: many
CDR3nt: TGTGCCAGCAATTCGGAGAGGGGGCAAAATCAGCCCCAGCATTTT
CDR3aa: CASNSERGQNQPQHF

j_gene: TRBJ2-5
v_gene: TRBV9
d_gene: TRBD2
abundance: many
CDR3nt: TGTGCCAGCAGCGTAGCAGCGGGGGGCCCGGTGGGGGAGACCCAGTACTTC
CDR3aa: CASSVAAGGPVGETQYF

j_gene: TRBJ2-7
v_gene: TRBV20-1
d_gene: TRBD1
abundance: many
CDR3nt: TGCAGTGCCCAGAACCACAGGGGACGGGCCTACGAGCAGTACTTC
CDR3aa: CSAQNHRGRAYEQYF

j_gene: TRBJ1-5
v_gene: TRBV15
d_gene: TRBD1
abundance: .
CDR3nt: TGTGCCACCAGCAGTGGACAGGGGTTCCCAGAGACCCAGCATTTT
CDR3aa: CATSSGQGFPETQHF

j_gene: TRBJ1-5
v_gene: TRBV5-1
d_gene: .
abundance: many
CDR3nt: TGCGCCAGCAGCTTAGGGCAGCGAGATCAGCCCCAGCATTTT
CDR3aa: CASSLGQRDQPQHF

j_gene: TRBJ2-2
v_gene: TRBV29-1
d_gene: .
abundance: many
CDR3nt: TGCAGCGTTGAAACAGGGCTGAACACCGGGGAGCTGTTTTTT
CDR3aa: CSVETGLNTGELFF

j_gene: TRBJ2-7
v_gene: TRBV7-9
d_gene: TRBD1
abundance: few
CDR3nt: TGTGCCAGCAGCTTACCACCGGACAGGGGCTACGAGCAGTACTTC
CDR3aa: CASSLPPDRGYEQYF

j_gene: TRBJ2-2
v_gene: TRBV19
d_gene: TRBD1
abundance: .
CDR3nt: TGTGCCAGTACTGCGACAGGGCAAACCGGGGAGCTGTTTTTT
CDR3aa: CASTATGQTGELFF

j_gene: TRBJ2-7
v_gene: TRBV12-3/TRBV12-4
d_gene: .
abundance: many
CDR3nt: TGTGCCAGCAATGCACCGGCGGGTTCCTACGAGCAGTACTTC
CDR3aa: CASNAPAGSYEQYF

j_gene: TRBJ2-1
v_gene: TRBV2
d_gene: .
abundance: .
CDR3nt: TGTGCCAGCAGTGAATCGGACAGCGTATACAATGAGCAGTTCTTC
CDR3aa: CASSESDSVYNEQFF

j_gene: TRBJ2-7
v_gene: TRBV25-1
d_gene: .
abundance: many
CDR3nt: TGTGCCAGCAGTGAGGGGACCCGACAGTACTTC
CDR3aa: CASSEGTRQYF

j_gene: TRBJ2-1
v_gene: TRBV7-2
d_gene: .
abundance: .
CDR3nt: TGTGCCAGCAGCTTACGAGGGGAGTCCTACAATGAGCAGTTCTTC
CDR3aa: CASSLRGESYNEQFF